This is a list of T cell receptor beta chains from one sample in a study of CD8 T cells in ankylosing spondylitis. TCRdb redid the calling of the 5' RACE reads with MiXCR, one entry per CDR3 protein. The sample includes a few hundred thousand distinct CDR3 sequences, roughly 22% of them seen just once. Input material: blood, either unsorted or a sorted T cell fraction (not recorded which). The receptor set was obtained from a male donor with ankylosing spondylitis or in good health (not recorded which). Each CDR3 is given without its conserved first and last residue.

V | CDR3
TRBV20-1 | SARDPSGGAASSYEQY
TRBV29-1 | SYPTGFGYT
TRBV20-1 | SARYGVGGTEQF
TRBV9 | ASRDRTDTQY
TRBV7-9 | ASSLVWEIADYGYT
TRBV2 | ASSPRFSGGAVTGELF
TRBV2 | ASSPTSGAHQETQY
TRBV20-1 | SASPTGIQETQY
TRBV2 | ASRVARGGTDTQY
TRBV3-1 | ASSQDWGRQSYEQY
TRBV10-3 | AISRGDRELDEQY
TRBV6-1 | ASSLLAGGLKETQY
TRBV30 | AWSWGQAPGSPGMNTEAF
TRBV2 | ASSEKVSDEQF
TRBV10-2 | ASRWGGLSTGELF
TRBV29-1 | SVVAGIAKNIQY
TRBV3-1 | ASSQEDSAGGGDEQF
TRBV20-1 | SAIPIGQF
TRBV12-3/TRBV12-4 | ASSPRQGGDTEAF
TRBV14 | ASSRSTDGQRYSYEQY
TRBV28 | ASNNRGLIYNEQF
TRBV12-3/TRBV12-4 | ASSLVRWEQF
TRBV7-6 | ASSLFVIGGGRGDTQY
TRBV30 | AWSVMVSNEQY
TRBV5-1 | ASSFGTGWTGELF
TRBV11-1 | ASSVGSRAGGDGANVLT
TRBV12-3/TRBV12-4 | ASRSRDSYNEQF
TRBV28 | ASRTGYTEQF
TRBV27 | ASGRGDRDLPALH
TRBV20-1 | SATFAYEGTGYEQY